One sample yielded the 10 T cell receptor beta chains listed below, sequenced in a study of T cell repertoires in cytomegalovirus infection. MiXCR was run by TCRdb on the reads, yielding one entry per CDR3 protein. The table lists about 920,000 distinct CDR3 sequences, roughly 30% of them singletons. Antigen specificity for these receptors is unknown. Here the sequenced sample was cultured CD8+ T cells from PBMCs, taken from culture after CMV antigen stimulation. The receptors here all came from a human donor in good health (CMV status not recorded). Some clones in this sample may be carry-over from other donors' samples.

This clonotype was picked up a small number of times. The rearrangement joins TRBV27 to TRBJ2-2; TRBD2 agrees at 7 bases. Germline CDR1 and CDR2: MNHEY and SMNVEV (reference sequence). With 5 bases clipped from V and 5 bases from J, the junction kept 5 bases outside the gene matches. There are 14 residues in the CDR3. The CDR3 DNA reads TGTGCCAGCAGTCCTCCGGGGGGTACCGGGGAGCTGTTTTTT. It specifies CASSPPGGTGELFF.

The rearrangement joins TRBV6-1 to TRBJ2-5; tentatively, D is TRBD2 (6 bases). The length of the CDR3 is 14 residues. The V gene's germline CDR1 is MNHNS and CDR2 SASEGT. Trimming shortened V by 8 bases and J by 1 base, and 14 bases separated the two germline ends. The CDR3 nucleotides read TGTGCCAGCCACGGGACTCAATCCCAAGAGACCCAGTACTTC. It specifies CASHGTQSQETQYF.

Of note for this clonotype: This clone may be a read error of a much larger clone one base away. The J gene is TRBJ1-1, the V gene TRBV7-8; 7 nucleotides line up with TRBD1. Trimming removed 5 bases from V and 3 bases from J; junction bases left unmatched: 9. The CDR3 is 15 residues long. Looked up from germline, CDR1 is SGHVS and CDR2 is FQNEAQ. CDR3 DNA sequence: TGTGCCAGCAGCGCGGACAGGAGGCAATACACTGAAGCTTTCTTT. Protein product: CASSADRRQYTEAFF.

This clonotype was counted at least ten times. The chain is built from TRBV7-8 and TRBJ2-2; 10 bases are a match to TRBD2. From germline, CDR1 is SGHVS and CDR2 FQNEAQ. CDR3 length equals 20 residues. Unmatched junction bases numbered 15, after V lost 3 bases and J lost 2 bases. The chain's CDR3 is CASSFLGVAGGRINTGELFF. CDR3 nucleotides: TGTGCCAGCAGCTTCTTGGGGGTAGCGGGGGGCCGAATAAACACCGGGGAGCTGTTTTTT.

This clonotype showed up just a few times. The CDR3 here is CASSLSGLALDTQYF. In DNA form, the CDR3 reads TGTGCCAGCAGCTTGTCGGGACTAGCTCTGGATACGCAGTATTTT. V usage is TRBV11-2 and J usage is TRBJ2-3; 9 bases fit TRBD2. The V and J ends lost 3 bases and 6 bases, in that order; junction bases with no gene match: 7. Germline CDR1 reads SGHAT; CDR2 reads FQNNGV. The CDR3 is 15 amino acids.

The chain joins TRBV25-1 to TRBJ2-2, with TRBD1 matching 7 bases. After removal of 0 bases from V and 2 bases from J, the junction contained 6 bases not matched to a gene. Per germline, CDR1 MGHDK and CDR2 SYGVNS. The CDR3 is 17 residues long. CDR3 region: CASSEYGRDSNTGELFF. The CDR3 nucleotides are TGTGCCAGCAGTGAATATGGCCGGGACAGCAACACCGGGGAGCTGTTTTTT.

The gene calls are TRBV6-5 and TRBJ1-1; D remains unclear. The CDR3 covers 16 residues. V lost 2 bases to trimming and J lost 3 bases, with 16 bases between them. The V gene's germline CDR1 is MNHEY and CDR2 SVGAGI. CDR3 in amino acids: CASSYDRAGGDTEAFF. The CDR3 nucleotides are TGTGCCAGCAGTTACGATAGGGCCGGCGGAGACACTGAAGCTTTCTTT.

This chain connects TRBV27 to TRBJ2-5; 11 nucleotides line up with TRBD2. The CDR3 is 15 residues long. CDR1 MNHEY and CDR2 SMNVEV come from the germline V gene (reference sequence). The trim removed 3 bases at V and 7 bases at J, leaving 7 bases unmatched. CDR3 DNA sequence: TGTGCCAGCAGTTTGGGGCTAGCGGGGGGTGGGACCCAGTACTTC. Translation: CASSLGLAGGGTQYF.

J is TRBJ2-2 and V is TRBV19; D perhaps matches TRBD2 (5 bases). Deletions cut 1 base from V and 5 bases from J, with 11 bases between. Germline lookup yields CDR1 LNHDA and CDR2 SQIVND (reference sequence). The CDR3 spans 15 residues. In DNA, the CDR3 is TGTGCCAGTAGTATAGTCGGGATGGATACCGGGGAGCTGTTTTTT. Amino acid sequence: CASSIVGMDTGELFF.

For the CDR3, the DNA is TGTGCCAGTAGTATGAGACAGGGATCCCAAGAGACCCAGTACTTC. Protein product: CASSMRQGSQETQYF. V and J are TRBV19 and TRBJ2-5; TRBD1 matches 7 bases. V gave up 3 bases and J gave up 1 base; unmatched junction bases: 5. This CDR3 comprises 15 residues. Germline V gene sequence: CDR1 LNHDA, CDR2 SQIVND (reference sequence).